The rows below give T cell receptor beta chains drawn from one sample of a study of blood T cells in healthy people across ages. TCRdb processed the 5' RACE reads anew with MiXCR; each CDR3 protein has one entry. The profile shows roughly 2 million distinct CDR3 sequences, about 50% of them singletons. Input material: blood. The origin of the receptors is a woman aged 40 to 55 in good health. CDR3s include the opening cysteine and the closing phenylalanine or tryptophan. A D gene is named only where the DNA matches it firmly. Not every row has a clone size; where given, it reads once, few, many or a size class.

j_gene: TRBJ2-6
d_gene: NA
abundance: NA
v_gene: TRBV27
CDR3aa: CASSDHGSGANVLTF
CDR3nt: TGTGCCAGCAGCGACCATGGCTCTGGGGCCAACGTCCTGACTTTC

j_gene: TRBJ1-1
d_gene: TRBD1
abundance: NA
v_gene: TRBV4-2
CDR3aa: CASPYRGENTEAFF
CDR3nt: TGTGCCAGCCCGTACAGGGGGGAGAACACTGAAGCTTTCTTT

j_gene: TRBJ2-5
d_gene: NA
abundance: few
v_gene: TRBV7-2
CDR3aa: CASSLATGLQETQYF
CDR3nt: TGTGCCAGCAGCTTAGCAACAGGTTTACAAGAGACCCAGTACTTC

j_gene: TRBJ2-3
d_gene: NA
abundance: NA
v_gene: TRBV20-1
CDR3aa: CSPRGGPLNTDTQYF
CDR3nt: TGCAGTCCTAGGGGCGGGCCTCTTAACACAGATACGCAGTATTTT

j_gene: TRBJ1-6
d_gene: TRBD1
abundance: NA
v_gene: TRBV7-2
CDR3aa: CASSSRVRGWDNSPLHF
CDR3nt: TGTGCCAGCAGCTCCCGGGTCAGGGGGTGGGACAATTCACCCCTCCACTTT

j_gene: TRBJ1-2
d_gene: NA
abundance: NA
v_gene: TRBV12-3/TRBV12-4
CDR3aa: CASAGGGHGYTF
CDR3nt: TGTGCCAGCGCGGGGGGTGGTCATGGCTACACCTTC

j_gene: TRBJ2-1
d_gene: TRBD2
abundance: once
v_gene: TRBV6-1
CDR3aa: CASSEARGRGEQFF
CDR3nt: TGTGCCAGCAGTGAAGCCCGAGGGCGGGGGGAGCAGTTCTTC

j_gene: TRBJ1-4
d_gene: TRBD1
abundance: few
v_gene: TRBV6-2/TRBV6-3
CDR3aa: CASGHGDRGGEKLFF
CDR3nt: TGTGCCAGCGGACACGGGGACAGGGGAGGAGAAAAACTGTTTTTT

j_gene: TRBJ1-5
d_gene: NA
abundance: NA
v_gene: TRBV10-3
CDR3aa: CAIGQGTNSNQPQHF
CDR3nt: TGTGCCATCGGGCAGGGAACTAATAGCAATCAGCCCCAGCATTTT

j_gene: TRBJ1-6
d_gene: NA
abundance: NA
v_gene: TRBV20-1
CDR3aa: CSALVGSSYNSPLHF
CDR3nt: TGCAGTGCTTTGGTGGGAAGCTCCTATAATTCACCCCTCCACTTT

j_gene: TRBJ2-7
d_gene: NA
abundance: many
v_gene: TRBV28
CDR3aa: CASSSTSLGDYEQYF
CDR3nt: TGTGCCAGCAGTTCAACCTCGCTGGGCGATTACGAGCAGTACTTC

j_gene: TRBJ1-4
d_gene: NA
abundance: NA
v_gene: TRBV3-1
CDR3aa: CASSRTREKLFF
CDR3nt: TGTGCCAGCAGCCGAACGAGGGAAAAACTGTTTTTT

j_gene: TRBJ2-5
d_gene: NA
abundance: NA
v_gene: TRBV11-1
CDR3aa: CASSLPGLAETQYF
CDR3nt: TGTGCCAGCAGCTTACCGGGGCTAGCAGAGACCCAGTACTTC

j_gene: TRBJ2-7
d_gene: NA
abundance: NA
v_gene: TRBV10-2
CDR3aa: CASSEAIAYEQYF
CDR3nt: TGCGCCAGCAGTGAGGCTATCGCCTACGAGCAGTACTTC

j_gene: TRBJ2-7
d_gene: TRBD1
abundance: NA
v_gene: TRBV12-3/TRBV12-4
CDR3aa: CASSKGAGTGVHEQYF
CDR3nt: TGTGCCAGCAGTAAGGGAGCCGGGACAGGGGTCCACGAGCAGTACTTC

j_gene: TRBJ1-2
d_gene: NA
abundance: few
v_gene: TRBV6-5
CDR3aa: CASSARDLYGYTF
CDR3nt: TGTGCCAGCAGTGCGAGGGACCTCTATGGCTACACCTTC

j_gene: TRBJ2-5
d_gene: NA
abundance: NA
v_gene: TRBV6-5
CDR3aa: CASTTAGTQYF
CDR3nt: TGTGCCAGCACCACGGCCGGGACCCAGTACTTC

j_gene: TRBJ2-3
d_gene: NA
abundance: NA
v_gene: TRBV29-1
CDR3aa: CSAQGRGRGDTQYF
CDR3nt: TGCAGCGCACAAGGCCGGGGACGGGGGGATACGCAGTATTTT

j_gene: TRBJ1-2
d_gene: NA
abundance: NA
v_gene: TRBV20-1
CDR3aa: CSALREDGYTF
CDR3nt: TGCAGTGCCCTAAGGGAGGATGGCTACACCTTC

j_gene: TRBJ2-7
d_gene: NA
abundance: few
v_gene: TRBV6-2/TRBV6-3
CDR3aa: CASSYRRDRRSSYEQYF
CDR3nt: TGTGCCAGCAGTTACAGGCGTGACAGGAGGAGCTCCTACGAGCAGTACTTC

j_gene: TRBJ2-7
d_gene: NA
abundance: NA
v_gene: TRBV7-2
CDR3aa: CASSPPGASYNEQYF
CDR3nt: TGTGCCAGCAGCCCCCCTGGGGCATCCTACAATGAGCAGTACTTC

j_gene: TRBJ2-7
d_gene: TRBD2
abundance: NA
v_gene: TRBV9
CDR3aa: CASTRGLASNNEQYF
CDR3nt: TGTGCCAGCACTAGGGGACTAGCATCAAACAATGAGCAGTACTTC

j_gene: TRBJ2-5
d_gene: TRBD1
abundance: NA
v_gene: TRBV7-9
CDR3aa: CASSANPRDRAKTQYF
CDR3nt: TGTGCCAGCAGCGCAAACCCTAGGGACAGGGCAAAGACCCAGTACTTC

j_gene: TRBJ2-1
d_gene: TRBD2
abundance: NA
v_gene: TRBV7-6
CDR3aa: CASSSGGTSNEQFF
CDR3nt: TGTGCCAGCAGCTCCGGGGGGACTAGCAATGAGCAGTTCTTC

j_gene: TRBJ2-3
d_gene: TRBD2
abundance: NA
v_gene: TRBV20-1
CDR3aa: CSARDPRPSGGADTQYF
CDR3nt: TGCAGTGCTAGAGATCCCAGGCCTAGCGGGGGGGCGGATACGCAGTATTTT

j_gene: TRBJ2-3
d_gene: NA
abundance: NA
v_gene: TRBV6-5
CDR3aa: CAAGEGSTDTQYF
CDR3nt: TGTGCCGCAGGAGAGGGGTCGACAGATACGCAGTATTTT

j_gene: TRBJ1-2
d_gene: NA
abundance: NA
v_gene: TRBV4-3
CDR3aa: CASSQDGGRVGGYTF
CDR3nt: TGCGCCAGCAGCCAAGATGGGGGACGGGTTGGAGGCTACACCTTC

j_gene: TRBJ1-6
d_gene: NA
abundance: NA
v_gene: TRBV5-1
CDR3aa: CASSLGSAGNESPLHF
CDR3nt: TGCGCCAGCAGCTTGGGGTCGGCGGGCAATGAATCACCCCTCCACTTT

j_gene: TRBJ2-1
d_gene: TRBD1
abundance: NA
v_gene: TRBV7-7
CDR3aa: CASSLGTGQGNEQFF
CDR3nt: TGTGCTAGCAGCTTAGGAACCGGACAGGGGAATGAGCAGTTCTTC

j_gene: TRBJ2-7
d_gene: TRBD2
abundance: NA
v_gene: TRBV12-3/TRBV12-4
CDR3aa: CASKPTSGGLYEQYF
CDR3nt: TGTGCCAGCAAACCCACAAGCGGGGGTTTATACGAGCAGTACTTC

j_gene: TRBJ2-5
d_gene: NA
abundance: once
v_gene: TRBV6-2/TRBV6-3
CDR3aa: CASRRTGLMYQETQYF
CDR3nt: TGTGCCAGCAGGAGAACGGGACTCATGTACCAAGAGACCCAGTACTTC

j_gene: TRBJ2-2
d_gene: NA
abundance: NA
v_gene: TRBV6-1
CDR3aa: CASSPQGRNGELFF
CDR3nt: TGTGCCAGCAGTCCCCAGGGGAGAAACGGGGAGCTGTTTTTT

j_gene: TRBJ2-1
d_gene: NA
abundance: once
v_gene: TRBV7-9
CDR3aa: CASSLVTVYNEQFF
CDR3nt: TGTGCCAGCAGCTTAGTAACAGTCTACAATGAGCAGTTCTTC

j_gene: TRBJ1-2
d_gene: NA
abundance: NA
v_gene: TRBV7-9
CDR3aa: CASSGEGSGYTF
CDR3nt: TGTGCCAGCAGCGGTGAGGGGTCTGGCTACACCTTC

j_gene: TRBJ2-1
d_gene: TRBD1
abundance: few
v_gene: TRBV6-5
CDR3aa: CASSLGTGHSNEQFF
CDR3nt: TGTGCCAGCAGTTTAGGGACAGGGCACAGCAATGAGCAGTTCTTC

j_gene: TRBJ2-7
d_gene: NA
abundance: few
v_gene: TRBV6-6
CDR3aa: CASGRGPSYEQYF
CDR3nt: TGTGCCAGCGGCAGGGGCCCCTCCTACGAGCAGTACTTC

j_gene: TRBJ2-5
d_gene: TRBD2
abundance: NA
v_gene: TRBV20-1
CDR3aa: CSARTTGTRNQETQYF
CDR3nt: TGCAGTGCTAGAACAACCGGGACTAGGAACCAAGAGACCCAGTACTTC

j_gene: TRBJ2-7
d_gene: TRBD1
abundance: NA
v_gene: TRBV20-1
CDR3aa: CSARERTGGYYEQYF
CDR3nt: TGCAGTGCTAGAGAGAGGACAGGGGGCTATTACGAGCAGTACTTC

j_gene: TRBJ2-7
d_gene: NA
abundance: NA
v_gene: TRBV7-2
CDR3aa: CASSVDTTISTYEQYF
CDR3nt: TGTGCCAGCAGCGTTGACACAACCATAAGTACCTACGAGCAGTACTTC

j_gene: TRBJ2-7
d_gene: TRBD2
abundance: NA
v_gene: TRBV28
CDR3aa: CASSLGTSASNYEQYF
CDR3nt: TGTGCCAGCAGTTTAGGGACTAGCGCCTCCAACTACGAGCAGTACTTC

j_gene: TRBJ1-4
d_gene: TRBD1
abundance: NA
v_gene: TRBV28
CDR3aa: CASRSTGGPPATNEKLFF
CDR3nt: TGTGCCAGCCGTTCCACAGGGGGCCCCCCCGCAACTAATGAAAAACTGTTTTTT

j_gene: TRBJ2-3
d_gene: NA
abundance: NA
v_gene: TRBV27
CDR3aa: CASTLGPTDTQYF
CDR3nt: TGTGCCAGCACCTTAGGACCCACAGATACGCAGTATTTT

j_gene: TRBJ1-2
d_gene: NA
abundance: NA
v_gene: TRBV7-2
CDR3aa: CASSPPPNYGYTF
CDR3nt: TGTGCCAGCAGCCCACCACCTAACTATGGCTACACCTTC

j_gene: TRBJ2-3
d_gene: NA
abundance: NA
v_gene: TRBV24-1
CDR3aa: CATSAGAGTQYF
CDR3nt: TGTGCCACCAGTGCAGGGGCGGGTACGCAGTATTTT